This T cell receptor (beta chain) was documented in a study of CD8 T cells in Susac syndrome. Roughly 0.45 to 1 ug RNA was reverse transcribed with random hexamers. Amplification of TCR beta CDR3 by immunoSEQ multiplex PCR spanned 54 Vbeta and 13 Jbeta. Via MiXCR, TCRdb re-called the immunoSEQ multiplex PCR reads, giving one row per CDR3 protein. The table records 80,000 or so distinct CDR3 sequences, 94% of them present only once. The CDR3 runs to 13 residues. Germline lookup yields CDR1 MNHEY and CDR2 SMNVEV (reference sequence). V was cut by 3 bases and J by 9 bases, with 12 bases left in between. From blood CD8+ and CD4+ T cells, TCR beta sequences were generated. The control group consisted of healthy donors matched for age and sex. TEMRA cells underwent FACS enrichment and CD8+ and CD4+ T cells underwent negative isolation.

The sequenced sample consisted of CD8+ T cells from PBMCs. The source is a human donor in good health. The chain couples TRBV27 to TRBJ1-5, with unresolved D. This chain's CDR3 is CASSFSNMRPQHF. The DNA for the CDR3 is TGTGCCAGCAGTTTCTCCAATATGCGGCCCCAGCATTTT.